These 14 T cell receptor beta chains were sequenced from one sample in a study of blood T cell repertoires in COVID-19. The protocol was immunoSEQ multiplex PCR, while the TCRdb copy is restricted to in-frame clones and leaves out a portion. Of 67,000 or so clones in the sample, approximately 80% are singletons; the top ten hold about 28%. The specimen was peripheral blood. Every receptor here comes from a man aged 70 or older with acute or convalescent COVID-19.

The rearrangement uses TRBV4-3 and TRBJ1-5; D gene unclear. The V gene's germline CDR1 is LGHNA and CDR2 YSLEER. The ends were cut back, 0 bases at V and 4 bases at J, with 13 bases in the middle. There are 16 residues in the CDR3. Here the CDR3 reads CASSQDLGEWNQPQHF. The CDR3, as DNA: TGCGCCAGCAGCCAAGATCTCGGGGAATGGAATCAGCCCCAGCATTTT.

The chain joins TRBV12-3 or TRBV12-4 to TRBJ2-1, with D possibly matching TRBD2 (6 bases). Trimming took off 4 bases at V and 9 bases at J, with 13 bases between the two ends. The CDR3 is 13 residues long. The CDR3 DNA is TGTGCCAGCAGTTACTCAGAGGAGGGTGAGCAGTTCTTC. It encodes CASSYSEEGEQFF.

The gene calls are TRBV19 and TRBJ2-6, with 7 nucleotides matching TRBD1. Per the germline V gene, CDR1 is LNHDA and CDR2 is SQIVND (reference sequence). The CDR3 loop spans 14 amino acids. The ends lost 1 base at V and 9 bases at J; junction bases unmatched: 3. The DNA for the CDR3 is TGTGCCAGTAGTATAGGACAGGGCGTCAACGTCCTGACTTTC. It specifies CASSIGQGVNVLTF.

The V call is TRBV6-1, the J call TRBJ2-3; TRBD2 matches 9 bases. The CDR3 is made up of 17 amino acids. V shed 4 bases, J shed 2 bases, and the junction held 10 bases outside the gene matches. The germline V gene has CDR1 MNHNS and CDR2 SASEGT. In DNA, the CDR3 is TGTGCCAGCAGTGGACTAGCGGAGGAGGAATACACAGATACGCAGTATTTT. As protein: CASSGLAEEEYTDTQYF.

The DNA for the CDR3 is TGTGCCATCGACAGTACACTTCCCTATGGCTACACCTTC. As protein: CAIDSTLPYGYTF. This sequence joins TRBV28 and TRBJ1-2, with D maybe TRBD1 (5 bases). CDR3 length: 13 amino acids. The germline V gene encodes CDR1 MDHEN and CDR2 SYDVKM. Trimming took 10 bases from V and 4 from J, leaving 16 bases between them.

The chain employs TRBV15 and TRBJ1-3; D ambiguous. The germline V gene has CDR1 LNHNV and CDR2 YYDKDF (reference sequence). V was trimmed by 8 bases and J by 2 bases, leaving 10 bases between them. The CDR3 sequence is 13 residues long. The CDR3 is CATRHFAGNTIYF. In nucleotides, the CDR3 is TGTGCCACCCGACATTTCGCTGGAAACACCATATATTTT.

The V call is TRBV15, the J call TRBJ2-7, with 7 bases lining up with TRBD1. The germline V gene encodes CDR1 LNHNV and CDR2 YYDKDF (reference sequence). V was clipped by 3 bases and J by 3 bases; unmatched bases: 8. The CDR3 is made up of 15 amino acids. CDR3 DNA: TGTGCCACCAGCAGGGCCCCGGGACAGAACTACGAGCAGTACTTC. Its translation is CATSRAPGQNYEQYF.

The sample holds a few counts of this clone. The rearrangement uses TRBV7-9 and TRBJ2-1, with D tentatively TRBD1 (5 bases). Germline V CDR1 and CDR2: SEHNR, FQNEAQ (reference sequence). Trimming took off 5 bases at V and 8 bases at J, with 19 bases between the two ends. The CDR3 consists of 15 residues. Here the CDR3 DNA reads TGTGCCAGCAGCAACCGACAGTCCCCGGCCGATGAGCAGTTCTTC. Its protein product is CASSNRQSPADEQFF.

In its sample, this clone was seen a few times. The chain couples TRBV6-5 to TRBJ2-2; D gene uncertain. The CDR3 loop spans 13 amino acids. V was pared by 0 bases and J by 5 bases, with 4 bases between. Germline CDR1 is MNHEY and CDR2 is SVGAGI. CDR3 in amino acids: CASSYSRTGELFF. CDR3 coding DNA: TGTGCCAGCAGTTACTCGAGGACCGGGGAGCTGTTTTTT.

CDR3 DNA: TGTGCCAGCTCACCGAGCGGGGATCAGCCCCAGCATTTT. Protein sequence: CASSPSGDQPQHF. This chain joins TRBV18 and TRBJ1-5; D unresolved. V was cut by 3 bases and J by 5 bases, with 8 bases left in between. Germline V gene lookup returns CDR1 KGHSH and CDR2 LQKENI. The CDR3 runs 13 residues.

The V and J genes are TRBV5-4 and TRBJ2-1, with D maybe TRBD2 (6 bases). Germline V gives CDR1 SGHNT, CDR2 YYREEE (reference sequence). The CDR3 runs 15 residues. The germline V and J ends were trimmed by 4 bases and 8 bases, with 19 bases remaining between them. The CDR3 DNA sequence: TGTGCCAGCAGCCGCGGGGCGGAATTGCGCGATGAGCAGTTCTTC. Its translation: CASSRGAELRDEQFF.

This clone was observed once. J is TRBJ1-5 and V is TRBV7-2, with 7 nucleotides matching TRBD1. The trim removed 2 bases at V and 3 bases at J, leaving 4 bases unmatched. The CDR3 runs to 15 residues. Germline V gene sequence: CDR1 SGHTA, CDR2 FQGNSA. The CDR3 coding sequence is TGTGCCAGCAGCTTAATGGGGACAGACAATCAGCCCCAGCATTTT. Translated: CASSLMGTDNQPQHF.

The chain is built from TRBV7-2 and TRBJ2-7, with 7 bases lining up with TRBD1. CDR1 is SGHTA and CDR2 is FQGNSA in the germline V gene. The CDR3 runs to 14 residues. V shed 5 bases and J 0 bases; nucleotides not matched to a gene: 4. The chain's CDR3 is CASSLDRNSYEQYF. In DNA, the CDR3 is TGTGCCAGCAGCCTGGACAGGAACTCCTACGAGCAGTACTTC.

The chain links TRBV28 to TRBJ2-7, with D possibly TRBD2 on 5 matching bases. The germline V gene has CDR1 MDHEN and CDR2 SYDVKM. Deletions cut 2 bases from V and 0 bases from J, with 11 bases between. The CDR3 is 15 amino acids. CDR3 coding DNA: TGTGCCAGCAGTTTAGGAGCGGCTAACTCCTACGAGCAGTACTTC. Its protein is CASSLGAANSYEQYF.